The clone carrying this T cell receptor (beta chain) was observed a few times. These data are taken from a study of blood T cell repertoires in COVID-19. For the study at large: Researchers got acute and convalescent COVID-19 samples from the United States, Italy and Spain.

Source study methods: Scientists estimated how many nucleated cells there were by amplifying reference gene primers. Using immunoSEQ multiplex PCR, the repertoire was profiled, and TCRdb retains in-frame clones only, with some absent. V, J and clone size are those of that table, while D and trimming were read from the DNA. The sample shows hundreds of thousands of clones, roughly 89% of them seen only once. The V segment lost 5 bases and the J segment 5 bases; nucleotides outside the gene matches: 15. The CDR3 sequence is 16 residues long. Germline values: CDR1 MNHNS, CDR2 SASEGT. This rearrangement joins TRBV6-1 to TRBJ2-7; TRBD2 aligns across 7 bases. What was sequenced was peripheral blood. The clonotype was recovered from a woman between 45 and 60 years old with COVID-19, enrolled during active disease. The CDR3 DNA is TGTGCCAGCAGTAAAGATCGGACTAGTGCAAGGGACGAGCAGTACTTC. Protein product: CASSKDRTSARDEQYF.